This T cell receptor (beta chain) was identified in a study of T cell responses to AZD1222 COVID-19 vaccine. Overall study: The analysis combined second doses at about 4 or about 12 weeks. Whole-study results and caveats: Nearly half of the spike-specific TCRs reportedly recognize variant regions that carry no mutations. Donor demographics were predominantly white British with a female majority; clonal diversity may be underestimated.

V was trimmed by 2 bases and J by 2 bases, leaving 15 bases between them. This CDR3 is built from 17 residues. Germline lookup yields CDR1 LNHDA and CDR2 SQIVND (reference sequence). Clones were sequenced by immunoSEQ multiplex PCR, and TCRdb holds only the in-frame ones, with some missing. This sample has tens of thousands of clones, with roughly 88% found just once. In regard to this clone: The antigen is not known.

The V gene is TRBV19, the J gene TRBJ2-2; D might be TRBD2 (6 bases). The source is an adult in good health. The sequences come from peripheral blood, collected on day 0 of AZD1222 vaccination. The CDR3 reads CASSIMGGPLNTGELFF. The DNA for the CDR3 is TGTGCCAGTAGTATAATGGGGGGTCCTTTAAACACCGGGGAGCTGTTTTTT.